Each of the 11 T cell receptor beta chains below was sequenced from the same sample in a study of T cells in Graves' hyperthyroidism and ophthalmopathy. It was RNA transcripts that yielded the amplified TCR beta CDR3 regions. With the HTBI primer set, the TCR CDR3 went through a first round of RT-PCR. MiXCR, applied by TCRdb to the multiplex PCR reads, yields one record per CDR3 protein. The sample holds a few hundred thousand distinct CDR3 sequences, roughly 14% seen once. The sample was blood. The receptors derive from a woman aged 18-30 years with Graves' hyperthyroidism.

This clonotype was seen a few times. The V gene is TRBV15, the J gene TRBJ1-1; D might be TRBD1 (5 bases). Trimming took 0 bases from V and 10 from J, leaving 15 bases between them. The V gene's germline CDR1 is LNHNV and CDR2 YYDKDF (reference sequence). This CDR3 spans 14 amino acids. Here the CDR3 DNA reads TGTGCCACCAGCAGAGATCTAGGGGCAGGGCGAGCTTTCTTT. This encodes CATSRDLGAGRAFF.

This clonotype occurred many times. This CDR3 is CASSLGQGTYGYTF. CDR3 in DNA: TGTGCCAGCAGCTTAGGACAGGGGACCTATGGCTACACCTTC. The chain carries TRBV13 and TRBJ1-2, with 7 bases identical to TRBD1. The CDR3 length is 14 residues. Germline CDR1 and CDR2: PRHDT and FYEKMQ (reference sequence). J lost 4 bases, V lost 0 bases, and 2 bases had no gene match.

This clonotype was counted at least ten times. The chain employs TRBV6-2 or TRBV6-3 and TRBJ2-7; 7 bases map to TRBD1. CDR3 length: 15 amino acids. Unmatched junction bases numbered 9, after V lost 5 bases and J lost 2 bases. Per germline, CDR1 MNHEY and CDR2 SVGEGT. The CDR3 here is CASSPEGAGAYEQYF. DNA of the CDR3: TGTGCCAGCAGTCCTGAGGGGGCAGGAGCCTACGAGCAGTACTTC.

This clonotype showed up just a few times. The chain joins TRBV10-1 to TRBJ2-7, with a possible D match to TRBD2 (6 bases). This CDR3 is built from 14 residues. Germline V gene sequence: CDR1 WNHNN, CDR2 SYGVQD (reference sequence). The V gene lost 4 bases and the J gene lost 7 bases, with 17 bases spanning the gap. As DNA, the CDR3 is TGCGCCAGCAGTGTCACCTTAGGGGCGGGGGAGCAGTACTTC. Protein product: CASSVTLGAGEQYF.

This clonotype was counted ten times or more. This chain connects TRBV5-1 to TRBJ1-2; D not resolved. The CDR3 has 13 residues. Trimming pared 0 bases from V and 4 bases from J, leaving 7 bases between. Germline-derived CDR1 and CDR2 are SGHRS and YFSETQ. CDR3 residues: CASSLESAYGYTF. DNA of the CDR3: TGCGCCAGCAGCTTGGAGTCAGCCTATGGCTACACCTTC. The complete variable domain, with remaining parts taken from reference TRBV5-1 and TRBJ1-2, reads KAGVTQTPRYLIKTRGQQVTLSCSPISGHRSVSWYQQTPGQGLQFLFEYFSETQRNKGNFPGRFSGRQFSNSRSEMNVSTLELGDSALYLCASSLESAYGYTFGSGTRLTVV.

This clonotype has just a few counts. This chain uses TRBV27 with TRBJ2-5; D call uncertain. The CDR3 runs 13 residues. Germline CDR1 MNHEY, CDR2 SMNVEV (reference sequence). Trimming cost V 1 base and J 2 bases, with 5 bases left between them. CDR3 sequence reads: CASSLWPQETQYF. The CDR3, as DNA: TGTGCCAGCAGTTTATGGCCTCAAGAGACCCAGTACTTC.

The table lists this clonotype with many counts. This chain joins TRBV2 and TRBJ1-1, with D maybe TRBD1 (6 bases). Trimming took 11 bases from V and 3 from J, leaving 16 bases between them. This CDR3 has 13 residues. Germline V gives CDR1 SNHLY, CDR2 FYNNEI. The CDR3 region has the DNA TGTGCCGGGAAAGGCAGGGGATACACTGAAGCTTTCTTT. Translated, it gives CAGKGRGYTEAFF. Full variable domain (missing parts from reference TRBV2 and TRBJ1-1): EPEVTQTPSHQVTQMGQEVILRCVPISNHLYFYWYRQILGQKVEFLVSFYNNEISEKSEIFDDQFSVERPDGSNFTLKIRSTKLEDSAMYFCAGKGRGYTEAFFGQGTRLTVV.

This clonotype was detected ten times or more. V usage is TRBV27 and J usage is TRBJ2-7, with 7 bases that match TRBD2. CDR1 and CDR2 from the germline V gene are MNHEY and SMNVEV (reference sequence). The CDR3 runs to 14 residues. Trimming took 6 bases from V and 3 from J; bases not matched to a gene: 8. CDR3: CASSPLADSYEQYF. The CDR3 nucleotides read TGTGCCAGCAGCCCGCTAGCGGATAGCTACGAGCAGTACTTC.

The chain recombines TRBV18 with TRBJ2-7; D tentatively reads TRBD1 or TRBD2 (6 bases each). Trimming removed 0 bases from V and 7 bases from J, with 19 bases in between. This CDR3 has 16 residues. In germline, CDR1 is KGHSH, CDR2 LQKENI. The CDR3 DNA reads as TGTGCCAGCTCACCACCGGCCCGGGGGCAAGGGGGAGAGCAGTACTTC. Translated: CASSPPARGQGGEQYF. The variable domain in full, with the rest retrieved from reference TRBV18 and TRBJ2-7, is NAGVMQNPRHLVRRRGQEARLRCSPMKGHSHVYWYRQLPEEGLKFMVYLQKENIIDESGMPKERFSAEFPKEGPSILRIQQVVRGDSAAYFCASSPPARGQGGEQYFGPGTRLTVT.

This chain uses TRBV6-2 or TRBV6-3 with TRBJ2-1; D is uncertain. Between the trimmed V and J ends, which lost 0 bases and 10 bases, there was a span of 7 bases. The length of the CDR3 is 12 residues. The germline V gene has CDR1 MNHEY and CDR2 SVGEGT. The CDR3 nucleotides read TGTGCCAGCAGTTACTCAAATGGGGAGCAGTTCTTC. It is translated as CASSYSNGEQFF.

This clonotype was counted at least ten times. V gene TRBV12-3 or TRBV12-4 combines with J gene TRBJ2-2, with TRBD1 identical over 7 bases. The trim removed 10 bases at V and 4 bases at J, leaving 12 bases unmatched. This CDR3 has 15 residues. In DNA, the CDR3 is TGTGCCATCCGTCTTAGACAGGGAAGCACCGGGGAGCTGTTTTTT. Translating gives CAIRLRQGSTGELFF.